This T cell receptor beta chain was identified during a study of cytomegalovirus exposure and HLA in healthy donors. The ends were cut back, 0 bases at V and 0 bases at J, with 10 bases in the middle. CDR1 and CDR2 (germline): SGHRS, YFSETQ. This CDR3 comprises 15 residues. General observations from the study: Among TCR beta chains, those listed as cytomegalovirus-associated numbered more than 150. Sequencing likely caused a cluster of highly shared sequence variants.

About this clone: No antigen is known for it.

The PCR employed 60 Vbeta primers together with 13 Jbeta primers. The data were produced by immunoSEQ multiplex PCR, yet TCRdb's version contains in-frame clones alone and is incomplete. This sample's clone table lists 100,000 to 150,000 clones. This TCR was recovered from a woman aged 40 to 50 in good health and CMV-seropositive. The genes are TRBV5-1 and TRBJ2-7, with D tentatively TRBD2 (6 bases). The sample comprised PBMCs. In DNA form, the CDR3 reads TGCGCCAGCAGCTTGGACCCGGGACTCTCCTACGAGCAGTACTTC. This encodes CASSLDPGLSYEQYF.